Below are 10 T cell receptor beta chains sequenced from a single sample in a study of T-cell reconstitution after alpha-beta-depleted transplantation in children. Unique molecular identifiers featured in how the TCRbeta library was prepared. TCRdb reprocessed the PCR reads with MiXCR, giving one entry per CDR3 protein. The sample consists of 60,000 to 80,000 distinct CDR3 sequences, approximately 7.3% of them appearing once. The sequenced sample was PBMCs from the stem cell graft donor, obtained from the stem cell graft. The source of these receptors is a human donor who donated a stem cell graft to a child with acute lymphoblastic leukemia.

There are many counts of this clonotype. The V gene is TRBV11-2, the J gene TRBJ1-1; perhaps TRBD1 as D (5 bases). CDR1 is SGHAT, CDR2 FQNNGV, per germline. V lost 0 bases to trimming and J lost 4 bases, with 18 bases between them. CDR3 size: 17 residues. CDR3 sequence: CASSLEPGSEFGTEAFF. DNA of the CDR3: TGTGCCAGCAGCTTAGAACCAGGGTCGGAGTTTGGCACTGAAGCTTTCTTT.

This clonotype was counted only a few times. This chain joins TRBV29-1 and TRBJ2-1; no definite D call. Deletions cut 1 base from V and 8 bases from J, with 18 bases between. This CDR3 is 15 amino acids long. Germline lookup yields CDR1 SQVTM and CDR2 ANQGSEA. This CDR3 reads CSVEAIPGPPDEQFF. The CDR3 DNA is TGCAGCGTTGAAGCCATCCCCGGACCTCCCGATGAGCAGTTCTTC.

The chain joins TRBV28 to TRBJ1-5; possibly TRBD1 for D (6 bases). This CDR3 spans 14 amino acids. The ends were cut back, 5 bases at V and 4 bases at J, with 12 bases in the middle. Germline V gene sequence: CDR1 MDHEN, CDR2 SYDVKM. The CDR3 is CASSTHQGNQPQHF. Written as DNA, the CDR3 is TGTGCCAGCAGTACCCACCAGGGGAATCAGCCCCAGCATTTT.

In DNA, the CDR3 is TGTGCCAGCCGTGGGACAGGGACGAACACTGAAGCTTTCTTT. It translates to CASRGTGTNTEAFF. This sequence joins TRBV7-4 and TRBJ1-1; 9 nucleotides line up with TRBD1. The CDR3 runs 14 residues. Per germline, CDR1 SGHVT and CDR2 SQSDAQ. V was clipped by 8 bases and J by 1 base; unmatched bases: 5.

This clonotype was seen ten or more times. V and J are TRBV29-1 and TRBJ2-7; 7 positions agree with TRBD1. The CDR3 totals 13 residues. With V trimmed by 5 bases and J by 0 bases, 4 bases remained unmatched. Germline CDR1 is SQVTM and CDR2 is ANQGSEA. This chain's CDR3 is CSVTRDSSYEQYF. DNA for the CDR3: TGCAGCGTTACCCGGGACAGCTCCTACGAGCAGTACTTC.

In its sample, this clonotype was seen many times. The chain carries TRBV7-2 and TRBJ1-1; 9 positions match TRBD1. Trimming took 5 bases from V and 8 from J; bases not matched to a gene: 9. This CDR3 is 14 amino acids long. Germline CDR1 SGHTA, CDR2 FQGNSA. DNA for the CDR3: TGTGCCAGCAGCCTACTCCGGGGGACAGGGGAAGCTTTCTTT. Encoded protein: CASSLLRGTGEAFF.

This clonotype appeared many times. J is TRBJ1-1 and V is TRBV5-5; maybe TRBD1 (5 bases). The CDR3 extends over 14 amino acids. Germline V gene data show CDR1 as SGHKS and CDR2 as YYEKEE (reference sequence). Trimming stripped 4 bases from V and 6 bases from J, with 16 bases between. CDR3 bases: TGTGCCAGCAGCAACCCCAGGGAAAGGGCTGAAGCTTTCTTT. Translating it yields CASSNPRERAEAFF.

This clonotype showed up many times. The chain uses TRBV19 and TRBJ1-5, with D possibly being TRBD1 (5 bases). V gave up 4 bases and J gave up 0 bases, with 10 bases separating them. Germline values: CDR1 LNHDA, CDR2 SQIVND (reference sequence). The CDR3 covers 15 residues. The DNA for the CDR3 is TGTGCCAGTAGTACGAGGGACTATAGCAATCAGCCCCAGCATTTT. As protein: CASSTRDYSNQPQHF.

This clonotype has ten or more counts. The chain joins TRBV5-1 to TRBJ2-3; D remains ambiguous. The CDR3 is 14 amino acids. V dropped 3 bases and J dropped 0 bases, with 8 bases sitting between them. Germline V gene lookup returns CDR1 SGHRS and CDR2 YFSETQ. The CDR3: CASSSVSSTDTQYF. CDR3 DNA sequence: TGCGCCAGCAGCTCTGTCTCTAGCACAGATACGCAGTATTTT.

This clonotype was recorded many times. The chain uses TRBV5-6 and TRBJ2-7; 10 positions agree with TRBD2. With 4 bases clipped from V and 7 bases from J, the junction kept 11 bases outside the gene matches. The CDR3 runs to 15 residues. Germline V gene lookup returns CDR1 SGHDT and CDR2 YYEEEE. Written as DNA, the CDR3 is TGTGCCAGCAGCACCCTGACTAGCGGGTTTTTGGAGCAGTACTTC. Translated: CASSTLTSGFLEQYF.